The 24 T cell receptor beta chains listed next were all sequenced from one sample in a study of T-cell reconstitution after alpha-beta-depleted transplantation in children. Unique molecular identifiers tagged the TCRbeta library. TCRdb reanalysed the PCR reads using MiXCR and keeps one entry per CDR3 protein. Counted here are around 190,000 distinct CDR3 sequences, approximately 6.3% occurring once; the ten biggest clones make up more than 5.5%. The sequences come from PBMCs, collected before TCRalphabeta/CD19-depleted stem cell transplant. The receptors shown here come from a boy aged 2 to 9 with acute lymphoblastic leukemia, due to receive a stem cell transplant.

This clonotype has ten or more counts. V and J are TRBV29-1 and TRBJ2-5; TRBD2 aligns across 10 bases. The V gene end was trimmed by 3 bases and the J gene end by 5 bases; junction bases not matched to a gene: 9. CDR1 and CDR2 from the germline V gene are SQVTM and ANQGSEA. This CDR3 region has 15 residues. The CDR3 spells CSVDPLAGVHETQYF. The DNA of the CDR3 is TGCAGCGTTGATCCCCTAGCGGGAGTTCACGAGACCCAGTACTTC.

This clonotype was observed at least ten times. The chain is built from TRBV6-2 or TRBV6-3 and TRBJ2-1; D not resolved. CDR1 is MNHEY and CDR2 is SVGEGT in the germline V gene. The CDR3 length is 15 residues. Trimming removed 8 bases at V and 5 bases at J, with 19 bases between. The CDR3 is CASAPILKSNNEQFF. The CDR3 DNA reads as TGTGCCAGCGCCCCTATTCTAAAGAGTAACAATGAGCAGTTCTTC.

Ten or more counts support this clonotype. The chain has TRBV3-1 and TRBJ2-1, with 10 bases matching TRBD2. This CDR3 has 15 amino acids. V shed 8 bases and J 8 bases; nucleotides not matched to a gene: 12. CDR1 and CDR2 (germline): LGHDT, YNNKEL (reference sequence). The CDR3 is CASRRETSGSYEQFF. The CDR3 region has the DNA TGTGCCAGCCGACGGGAGACTAGCGGGTCTTATGAGCAGTTCTTC.

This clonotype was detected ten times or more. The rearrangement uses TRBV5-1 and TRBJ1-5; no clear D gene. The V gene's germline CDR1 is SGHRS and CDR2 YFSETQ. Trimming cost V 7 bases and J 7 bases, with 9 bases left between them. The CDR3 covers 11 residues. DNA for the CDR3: TGCGCCAGCCCGGGGAACCAGCCCCAGCATTTT. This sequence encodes CASPGNQPQHF.

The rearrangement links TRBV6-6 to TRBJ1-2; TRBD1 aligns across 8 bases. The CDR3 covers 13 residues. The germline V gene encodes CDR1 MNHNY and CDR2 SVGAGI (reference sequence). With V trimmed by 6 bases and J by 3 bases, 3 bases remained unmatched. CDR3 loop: CASRDREDYGYTF. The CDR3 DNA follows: TGTGCCAGCAGGGACAGGGAGGACTATGGCTACACCTTC.

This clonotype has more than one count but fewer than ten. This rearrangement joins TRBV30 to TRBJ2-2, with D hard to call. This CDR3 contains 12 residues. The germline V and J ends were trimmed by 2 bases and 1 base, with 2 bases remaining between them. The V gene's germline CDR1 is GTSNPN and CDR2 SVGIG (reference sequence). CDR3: CAWSLNTGELFF. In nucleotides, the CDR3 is TGTGCCTGGAGTTTGAACACCGGGGAGCTGTTTTTT.

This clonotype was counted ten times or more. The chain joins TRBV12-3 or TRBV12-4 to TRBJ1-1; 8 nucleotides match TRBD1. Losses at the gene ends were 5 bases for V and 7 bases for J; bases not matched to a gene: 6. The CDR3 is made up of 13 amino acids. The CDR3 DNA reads TGTGCCAGCAGTAAAGACAGGGGCGTTGAAGCTTTCTTT. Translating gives CASSKDRGVEAFF.

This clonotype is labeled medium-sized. The DNA of the CDR3 is TGTGCCAGCAGTTTATCACAGGGGTTGTACGAGCAGTACTTC. Translating gives CASSLSQGLYEQYF. The chain has TRBV27 and TRBJ2-7; 7 bases map to TRBD1. The CDR3 spans 14 residues. The V gene end was trimmed by 0 bases and the J gene end by 4 bases; junction bases not matched to a gene: 3. Germline V gene sequence: CDR1 MNHEY, CDR2 SMNVEV (reference sequence).

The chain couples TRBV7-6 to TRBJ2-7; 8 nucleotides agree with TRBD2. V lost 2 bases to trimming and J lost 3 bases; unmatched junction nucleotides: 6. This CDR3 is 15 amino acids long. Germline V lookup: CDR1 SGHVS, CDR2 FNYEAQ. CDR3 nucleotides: TGTGCCAGCAGCTTAAGGTTAGCGGGAATCTACGAGCAGTACTTC. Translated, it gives CASSLRLAGIYEQYF. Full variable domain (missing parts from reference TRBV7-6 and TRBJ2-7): GAGVSQSPRYKVTKRGQDVALRCDPISGHVSLYWYRQALGQGPEFLTYFNYEAQQDKSGLPNDRFSAERPEGSISTLTIQRTEQRDSAMYRCASSLRLAGIYEQYFGPGTRLTVT.

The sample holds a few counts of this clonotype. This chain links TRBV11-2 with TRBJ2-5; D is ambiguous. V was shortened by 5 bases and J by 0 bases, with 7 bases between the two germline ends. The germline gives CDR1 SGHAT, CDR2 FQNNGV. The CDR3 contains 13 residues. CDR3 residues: CASSTSHQETQYF. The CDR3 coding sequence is TGTGCCAGCAGCACATCCCACCAAGAGACCCAGTACTTC.

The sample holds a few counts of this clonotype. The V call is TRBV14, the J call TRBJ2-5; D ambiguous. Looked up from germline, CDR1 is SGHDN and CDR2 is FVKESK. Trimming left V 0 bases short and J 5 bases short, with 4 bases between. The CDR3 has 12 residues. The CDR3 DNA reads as TGTGCCAGCAGCCAAGAGGGGGAGACCCAGTACTTC. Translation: CASSQEGETQYF.

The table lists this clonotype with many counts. Here the CDR3 DNA reads TGTGCCAGCAGTTTACGCGGACAACACACCGGGGAGCTGTTTTTT. The encoded protein is CASSLRGQHTGELFF. V is TRBV27 and J is TRBJ2-2, with D possibly being TRBD1 (5 bases). The germline V gene has CDR1 MNHEY and CDR2 SMNVEV (reference sequence). The CDR3 runs 15 residues. Between the trimmed V and J ends, which lost 2 bases and 3 bases, there was a span of 10 bases.

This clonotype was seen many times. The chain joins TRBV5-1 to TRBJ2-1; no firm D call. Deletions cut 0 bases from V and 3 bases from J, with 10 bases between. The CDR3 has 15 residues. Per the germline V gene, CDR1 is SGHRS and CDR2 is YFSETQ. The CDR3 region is CASSLVAENYNEQFF. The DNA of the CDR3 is TGCGCCAGCAGCTTGGTTGCGGAAAACTACAATGAGCAGTTCTTC.

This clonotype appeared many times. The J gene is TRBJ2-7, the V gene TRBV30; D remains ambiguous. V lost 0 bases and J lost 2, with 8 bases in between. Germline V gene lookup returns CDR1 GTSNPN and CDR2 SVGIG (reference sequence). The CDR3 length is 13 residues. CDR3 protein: CAWSVGTAYEQYF. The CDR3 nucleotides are TGTGCCTGGAGTGTGGGCACTGCCTACGAGCAGTACTTC.

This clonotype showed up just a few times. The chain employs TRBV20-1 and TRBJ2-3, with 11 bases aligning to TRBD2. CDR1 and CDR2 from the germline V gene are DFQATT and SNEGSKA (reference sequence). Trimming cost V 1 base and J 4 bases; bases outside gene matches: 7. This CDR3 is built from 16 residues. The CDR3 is CSARAGLAGWADTQYF. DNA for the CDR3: TGCAGTGCTAGAGCTGGACTAGCGGGTTGGGCAGATACGCAGTATTTT.

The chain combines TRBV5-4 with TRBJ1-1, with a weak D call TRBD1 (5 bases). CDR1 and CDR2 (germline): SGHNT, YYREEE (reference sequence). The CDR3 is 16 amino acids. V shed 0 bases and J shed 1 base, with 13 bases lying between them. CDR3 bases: TGTGCCAGCAGCTTGGTAGGGGTAGTCTGGAACACTGAAGCTTTCTTT. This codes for CASSLVGVVWNTEAFF.

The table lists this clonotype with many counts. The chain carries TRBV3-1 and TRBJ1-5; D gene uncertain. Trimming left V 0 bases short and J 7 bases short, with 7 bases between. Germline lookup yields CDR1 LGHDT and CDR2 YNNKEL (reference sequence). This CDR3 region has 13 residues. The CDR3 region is CASSQDLGQPQHF. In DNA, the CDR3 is TGTGCCAGCAGCCAAGATCTGGGACAGCCCCAGCATTTT.

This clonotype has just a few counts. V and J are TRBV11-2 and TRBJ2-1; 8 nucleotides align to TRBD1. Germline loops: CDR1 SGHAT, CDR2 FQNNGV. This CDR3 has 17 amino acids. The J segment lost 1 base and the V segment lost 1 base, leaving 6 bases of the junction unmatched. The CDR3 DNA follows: TGTGCCAGCAGCTTAGGGGACAGGACCGATTCCTACAATGAGCAGTTCTTC. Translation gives CASSLGDRTDSYNEQFF.

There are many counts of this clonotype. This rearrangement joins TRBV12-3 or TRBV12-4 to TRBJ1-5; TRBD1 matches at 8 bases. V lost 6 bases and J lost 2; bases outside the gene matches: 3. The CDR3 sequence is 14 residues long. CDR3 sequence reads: CASRPTGGNQPQHF. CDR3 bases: TGTGCCAGCAGACCGACAGGGGGCAATCAGCCCCAGCATTTT.

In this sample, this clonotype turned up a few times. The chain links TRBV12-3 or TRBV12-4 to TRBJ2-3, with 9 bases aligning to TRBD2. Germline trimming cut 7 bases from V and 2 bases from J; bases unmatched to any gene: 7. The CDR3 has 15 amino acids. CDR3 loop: CASNRAGGSTDTQYF. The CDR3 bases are TGTGCCAGCAACCGAGCGGGGGGTTCCACAGATACGCAGTATTTT.

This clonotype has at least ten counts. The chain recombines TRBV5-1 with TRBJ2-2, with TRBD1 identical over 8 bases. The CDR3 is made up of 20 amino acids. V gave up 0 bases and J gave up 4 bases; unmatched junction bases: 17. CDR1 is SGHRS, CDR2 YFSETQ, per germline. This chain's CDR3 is CASSLGRNRRDRTTTGELFF. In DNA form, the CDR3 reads TGCGCCAGCAGCTTGGGGAGGAACAGGCGGGACAGGACTACCACCGGGGAGCTGTTTTTT.

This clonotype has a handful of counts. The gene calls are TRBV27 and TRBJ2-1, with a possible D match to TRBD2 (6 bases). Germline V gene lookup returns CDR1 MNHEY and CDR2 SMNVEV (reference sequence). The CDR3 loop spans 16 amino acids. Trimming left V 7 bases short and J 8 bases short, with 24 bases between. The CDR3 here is CASTRSAGLGWDEQFF. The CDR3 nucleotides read TGTGCCAGCACTCGATCGGCGGGGCTGGGTTGGGATGAGCAGTTCTTC.

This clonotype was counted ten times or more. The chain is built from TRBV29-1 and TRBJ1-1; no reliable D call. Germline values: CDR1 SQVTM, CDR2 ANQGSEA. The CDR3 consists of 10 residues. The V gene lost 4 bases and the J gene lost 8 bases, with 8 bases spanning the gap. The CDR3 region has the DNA TGCAGCGTTGCCTACCAGGAAGCTTTCTTT. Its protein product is CSVAYQEAFF. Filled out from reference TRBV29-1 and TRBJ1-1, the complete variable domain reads SAVISQKPSRDICQRGTSLTIQCQVDSQVTMMFWYRQQPGQSLTLIATANQGSEATYESGFVIDKFPISRPNLTFSTLTVSNMSPEDSSIYLCSVAYQEAFFGQGTRLTVV.

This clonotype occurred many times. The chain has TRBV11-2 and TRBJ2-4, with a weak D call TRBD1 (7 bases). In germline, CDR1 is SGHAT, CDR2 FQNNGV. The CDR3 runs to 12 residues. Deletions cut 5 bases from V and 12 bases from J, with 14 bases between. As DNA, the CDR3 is TGTGCCAGCAGCCCGGGGGACAGCTATCAGTACTTC. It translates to CASSPGDSYQYF.